The rows below give T cell receptor beta chains drawn from one sample of a study of prognosis after radiotherapy for stage I lung cancer. TCRdb re-derived calls from the multiplex PCR reads in MiXCR, one entry per CDR3 protein. The sample holds tens of thousands of distinct CDR3 sequences, roughly 24% seen once. Sample: PBMCs, taken before or after stereotactic body radiation therapy (not recorded which). These receptor sequences come from a donor over 45 with non-small cell lung cancer. Each CDR3 is given with its conserved first and last residue. D genes are given only for firm matches. Clone size, where shown, is once, few, many, or a class for clones that have expanded.

d_gene: TRBD2; v_gene: TRBV5-1; j_gene: TRBJ2-2; abundance: .; CDR3aa: CASLGTSGTGELFF; CDR3nt: TGCGCCAGCTTGGGGACTAGCGGGACCGGGGAGCTGTTTTTT
d_gene: .; v_gene: TRBV5-1; j_gene: TRBJ2-3; abundance: .; CDR3aa: CASSLIGWGDLDTQYF; CDR3nt: TGCGCCAGCAGCTTGATCGGGTGGGGCGATTTAGATACGCAGTATTTT
d_gene: .; v_gene: TRBV20-1; j_gene: TRBJ1-1; abundance: many; CDR3aa: CSAHGGNTEAFF; CDR3nt: TGCAGTGCCCACGGAGGGAACACTGAAGCTTTCTTT
d_gene: .; v_gene: TRBV28; j_gene: TRBJ1-5; abundance: .; CDR3aa: CASSLPAGWGGYSNQPQHF; CDR3nt: TGTGCCAGCAGTTTACCTGCGGGGTGGGGGGGTTATAGCAATCAGCCCCAGCATTTT
d_gene: TRBD1; v_gene: TRBV20-1; j_gene: TRBJ2-7; abundance: many; CDR3aa: CSARGTETYEQYF; CDR3nt: TGCAGTGCCAGGGGGACAGAGACCTACGAGCAGTACTTC
d_gene: .; v_gene: TRBV7-8; j_gene: TRBJ2-3; abundance: many; CDR3aa: CASSLLSSTDTQYF; CDR3nt: TGTGCCAGCAGCTTATTGTCCTCCACAGATACGCAGTATTTT
d_gene: .; v_gene: TRBV18; j_gene: TRBJ2-1; abundance: many; CDR3aa: CASSLTAGTHNEQFF; CDR3nt: TGTGCCAGCTCACTCACAGCCGGGACTCACAATGAGCAGTTCTTC
d_gene: .; v_gene: TRBV28; j_gene: TRBJ1-2; abundance: many; CDR3aa: CASSLQYGYTF; CDR3nt: TGTGCCAGCAGTTTACAATATGGCTACACCTTC
d_gene: .; v_gene: TRBV5-1; j_gene: TRBJ1-4; abundance: many; CDR3aa: CASSVGSANEKLFF; CDR3nt: TGCGCCAGCAGCGTGGGGAGCGCTAATGAAAAACTGTTTTTT
d_gene: .; v_gene: TRBV29-1; j_gene: TRBJ2-3; abundance: .; CDR3aa: CGVVDGTSTDTQYF; CDR3nt: TGCGGCGTTGTGGACGGTACTAGCACAGATACGCAGTATTTT